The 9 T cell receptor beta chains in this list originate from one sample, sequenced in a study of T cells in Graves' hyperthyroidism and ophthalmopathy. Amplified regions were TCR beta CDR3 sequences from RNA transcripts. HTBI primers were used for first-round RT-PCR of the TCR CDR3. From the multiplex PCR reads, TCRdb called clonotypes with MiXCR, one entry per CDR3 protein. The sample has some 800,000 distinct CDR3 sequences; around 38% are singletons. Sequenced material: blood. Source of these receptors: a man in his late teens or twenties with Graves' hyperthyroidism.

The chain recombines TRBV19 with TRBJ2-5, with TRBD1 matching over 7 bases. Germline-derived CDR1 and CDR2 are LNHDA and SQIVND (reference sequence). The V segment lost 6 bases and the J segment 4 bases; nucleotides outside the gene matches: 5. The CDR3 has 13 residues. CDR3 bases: TGTGCCAGTAGCTATAGACAGGGAGAGACCCAGTACTTC. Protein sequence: CASSYRQGETQYF.

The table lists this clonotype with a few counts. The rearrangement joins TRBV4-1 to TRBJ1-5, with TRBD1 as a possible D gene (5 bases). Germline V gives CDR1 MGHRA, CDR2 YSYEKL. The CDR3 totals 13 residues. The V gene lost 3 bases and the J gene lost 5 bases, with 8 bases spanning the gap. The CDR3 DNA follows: TGCGCCAGCAGCCAGGGGGAGGATCAGCCCCAGCATTTT. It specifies CASSQGEDQPQHF.

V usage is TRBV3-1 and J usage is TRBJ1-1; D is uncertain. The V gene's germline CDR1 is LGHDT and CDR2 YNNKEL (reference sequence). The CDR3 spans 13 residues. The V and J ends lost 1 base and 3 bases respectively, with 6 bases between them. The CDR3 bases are TGTGCCAGCAGCCAAGGTCTCTACACTGAAGCTTTCTTT. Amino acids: CASSQGLYTEAFF. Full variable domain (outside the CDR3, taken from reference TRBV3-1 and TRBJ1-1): DTAVSQTPKYLVTQMGNDKSIKCEQNLGHDTMYWYKQDSKKFLKIMFSYNNKELIINETVPNRFSPKSPDKAHLNLHINSLELGDSAVYFCASSQGLYTEAFFGQGTRLTVV.

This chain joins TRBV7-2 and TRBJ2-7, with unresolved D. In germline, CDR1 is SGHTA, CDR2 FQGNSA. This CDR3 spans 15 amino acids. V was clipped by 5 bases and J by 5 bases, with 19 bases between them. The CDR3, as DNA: TGTGCCAGCAGCAAAACGAGGCTGGGTACGAACGAGCAGTACTTC. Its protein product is CASSKTRLGTNEQYF.

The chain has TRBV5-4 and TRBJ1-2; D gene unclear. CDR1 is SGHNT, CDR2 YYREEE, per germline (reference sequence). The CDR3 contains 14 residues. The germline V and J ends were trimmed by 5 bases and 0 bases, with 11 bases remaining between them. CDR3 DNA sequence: TGTGCCAGCAGGCTGGAAGGTACTAACTATGGCTACACCTTC. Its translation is CASRLEGTNYGYTF. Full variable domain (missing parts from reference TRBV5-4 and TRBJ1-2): ETGVTQSPTHLIKTRGQQVTLRCSSQSGHNTVSWYQQALGQGPQFIFQYYREEENGRGNFPPRFSGLQFPNYSSELNVNALELDDSALYLCASRLEGTNYGYTFGSGTRLTVV.

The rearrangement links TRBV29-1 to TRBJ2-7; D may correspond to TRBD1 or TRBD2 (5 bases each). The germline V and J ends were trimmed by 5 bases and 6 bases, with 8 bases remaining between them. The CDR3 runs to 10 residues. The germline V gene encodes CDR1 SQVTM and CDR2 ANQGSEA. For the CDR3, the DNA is TGCAGCGTTTTCGGGGCCGAGCAGTACTTC. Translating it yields CSVFGAEQYF.

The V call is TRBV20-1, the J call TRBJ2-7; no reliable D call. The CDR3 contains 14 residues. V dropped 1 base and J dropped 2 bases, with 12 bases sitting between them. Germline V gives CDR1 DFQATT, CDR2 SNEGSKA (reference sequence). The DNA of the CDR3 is TGCAGTGCTAGAGTCGGGCGACCTACCTACGAGCAGTACTTC. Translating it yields CSARVGRPTYEQYF.

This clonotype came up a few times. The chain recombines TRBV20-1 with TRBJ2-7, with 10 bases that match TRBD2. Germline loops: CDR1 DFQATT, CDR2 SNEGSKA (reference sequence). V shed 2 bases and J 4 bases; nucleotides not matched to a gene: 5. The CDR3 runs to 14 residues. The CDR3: CSARSSGSGYEQYF. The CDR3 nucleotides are TGCAGTGCTAGATCTAGCGGGAGTGGGTACGAGCAGTACTTC.

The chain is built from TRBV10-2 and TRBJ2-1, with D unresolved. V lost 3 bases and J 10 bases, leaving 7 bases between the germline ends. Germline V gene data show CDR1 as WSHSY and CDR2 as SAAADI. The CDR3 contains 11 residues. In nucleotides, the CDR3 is TGCGCCAGCAGTGACACGTTGGAGCAGTTCTTC. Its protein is CASSDTLEQFF.